Below are 18 T cell receptor beta chains sequenced from a single sample in a study of blood T cells in healthy people across ages. Combining a sample-barcoded 5' primer with a J-beta primer mix, a second PCR ran for about 7 to 12 cycles. TCRdb fed the 5' RACE reads into MiXCR, producing one record per CDR3 protein. The sample includes about 900,000 distinct CDR3 sequences, around 62% seen only once; the top ten take about a quarter. Sequenced material: blood. These receptors came from a man younger than 45 in good health.

The rearrangement links TRBV9 to TRBJ2-4; D ambiguous. The CDR3 covers 16 residues. In germline, CDR1 is SGDLS, CDR2 YYNGEE. V lost 3 bases to trimming and J lost 1 base, with 14 bases between them. The CDR3 spells CASSAVKGPAKNIQYF. CDR3 coding DNA: TGTGCCAGCAGCGCAGTGAAAGGACCCGCCAAAAACATTCAGTACTTC.

This clonotype turned up a few times. This chain joins TRBV20-1 and TRBJ2-1; no clear D gene. Looked up from germline, CDR1 is DFQATT and CDR2 is SNEGSKA (reference sequence). The ends were cut back, 7 bases at V and 7 bases at J, with 14 bases in the middle. This CDR3 spans 12 amino acids. The CDR3 is CSGRALHNEQFF. DNA of the CDR3: TGCAGTGGTCGAGCGCTACATAATGAGCAGTTCTTC.

This clonotype occurred many times. This chain links TRBV13 with TRBJ2-1; 16 nucleotides align to TRBD2. CDR1 and CDR2 (germline): PRHDT, FYEKMQ (reference sequence). The CDR3 runs to 19 residues. Germline trimming cut 5 bases from V and 6 bases from J; bases unmatched to any gene: 13. Here the CDR3 reads CASSPGLAGGPRRINEQFF. The CDR3 coding sequence is TGTGCCAGCAGCCCGGGACTAGCGGGGGGGCCTAGGCGGATCAATGAGCAGTTCTTC.

This rearrangement joins TRBV12-3 or TRBV12-4 to TRBJ2-3, with D possibly matching TRBD1 (6 bases). Trimming left V 5 bases short and J 9 bases short, with 12 bases between. The CDR3 runs to 12 residues. CDR3: CASSRQAVTQYF. The CDR3 DNA follows: TGTGCCAGCAGTCGACAGGCGGTGACGCAGTATTTT.

The chain has TRBV29-1 and TRBJ2-7; maybe TRBD2 (5 bases). From germline, CDR1 is SQVTM and CDR2 ANQGSEA. This CDR3 spans 13 amino acids. The V end was cut by 4 bases, the J end by 4 bases, with 14 bases between. CDR3 protein: CSVVPGSLYEQYF. The DNA for the CDR3 is TGCAGCGTTGTGCCGGGGAGTCTATACGAGCAGTACTTC.

The chain has TRBV28 and TRBJ2-3; D tentatively fits TRBD1 or TRBD2 (5 bases each). The CDR3 is made up of 15 amino acids. Germline V lookup: CDR1 MDHEN, CDR2 SYDVKM. The germline V and J ends were trimmed by 5 bases and 0 bases, with 12 bases remaining between them. The CDR3 region is CASSPGWGSTDTQYF. CDR3 DNA sequence: TGTGCCAGCAGTCCCGGATGGGGGAGCACAGATACGCAGTATTTT.

This clonotype has a single count. J is TRBJ2-1 and V is TRBV20-1; TRBD2 might be the D (7 bases). Trimming stripped 4 bases from V and 0 bases from J, with 22 bases between. This CDR3 spans 18 amino acids. Per germline, CDR1 DFQATT and CDR2 SNEGSKA (reference sequence). The CDR3 region is CSATGTRTRPLSYNEQFF. DNA for the CDR3: TGCAGTGCTACGGGGACACGGACTAGACCCCTCTCCTACAATGAGCAGTTCTTC.

This clonotype has only a few counts. The chain uses TRBV7-2 and TRBJ2-1; a possible D gene is TRBD2 (7 bases). Germline-derived CDR1 and CDR2 are SGHTA and FQGNSA. V was shortened by 6 bases and J by 4 bases, with 13 bases between the two germline ends. This CDR3 is 14 amino acids long. The CDR3 spells CASRRGGHYNEQFF. CDR3 sequence (DNA): TGTGCCAGCAGGAGGGGGGGCCATTACAATGAGCAGTTCTTC.

This chain links TRBV12-3 or TRBV12-4 with TRBJ2-4; D remains ambiguous. The J call may be faulty, since TRBJ2-7 better matches the DNA end. The CDR3 contains 13 residues. This CDR3 is CASSHRAHYEQYF. The CDR3 DNA follows: TGTGCCAGCAGTCACCGGGCCCACTACGAGCAGTACTTC.

In its sample, this clonotype was seen a few times. In DNA, the CDR3 is TGTGCCAGCAGTTATGGGGAAAGGGCAGATACGCAGTATTTT. Its translation is CASSYGERADTQYF. The J gene is TRBJ2-3, the V gene TRBV12-3 or TRBV12-4; D gene ambiguous. The V end was cut by 4 bases, the J end by 4 bases, with 12 bases between. This CDR3 is built from 14 residues.

This clonotype was seen only a few times. This chain links TRBV20-1 with TRBJ1-4, with a weak D call TRBD1 (6 bases). This CDR3 is 18 amino acids long. CDR1 and CDR2 from the germline V gene are DFQATT and SNEGSKA (reference sequence). The germline V and J ends were trimmed by 0 bases and 7 bases, with 24 bases remaining between them. CDR3 loop: CSARDGGQINQSPEKLFF. For the CDR3, the DNA is TGCAGTGCTAGAGATGGGGGGCAAATTAACCAGTCTCCTGAAAAACTGTTTTTT.

This clonotype came up a few times. J is TRBJ1-5 and V is TRBV9, with a tentative D call TRBD1 (6 bases). The V gene lost 4 bases and the J gene lost 5 bases, with 16 bases spanning the gap. The CDR3 has 15 residues. The V gene's germline CDR1 is SGDLS and CDR2 YYNGEE. CDR3 sequence: CASSPAGESDQPQHF. Written as DNA, the CDR3 is TGTGCCAGCAGCCCCGCAGGGGAATCTGATCAGCCCCAGCATTTT.

The rearrangement uses TRBV20-1 and TRBJ1-6; maybe TRBD1 (5 bases). V was shortened by 8 bases and J by 6 bases, with 17 bases between the two germline ends. The germline V gene encodes CDR1 DFQATT and CDR2 SNEGSKA (reference sequence). This CDR3 region has 14 residues. CDR3 nucleotides: TGCAGTCGCGGGTCCCAGGGAGGTAATTCACCCCTCCACTTT. Translated: CSRGSQGGNSPLHF.

The chain couples TRBV29-1 to TRBJ2-3; 8 nucleotides line up with TRBD1. Losses at the gene ends were 6 bases for V and 4 bases for J; bases not matched to a gene: 9. The germline gives CDR1 SQVTM, CDR2 ANQGSEA. This CDR3 has 14 residues. DNA of the CDR3: TGCAGCGTCCCAGGGGGCGTGGGTGCAGATACGCAGTATTTT. Its translation is CSVPGGVGADTQYF.

The CDR3 spells CSVCRQSTDTQYF. CDR3 coding DNA: TGCAGCGTTTGTCGGCAAAGCACAGATACGCAGTATTTT. This sequence joins TRBV29-1 and TRBJ2-3; unclear D gene. The V gene's germline CDR1 is SQVTM and CDR2 ANQGSEA. This CDR3 is 13 amino acids long. The V and J ends lost 5 bases and 0 bases respectively, with 9 bases between them.

This clonotype was seen a handful of times. The gene calls are TRBV28 and TRBJ2-5, with D uncertain. With 5 bases removed from V and 4 bases from J, the gap between germline ends came to 5 bases. Per germline, CDR1 MDHEN and CDR2 SYDVKM. The CDR3 has 11 amino acids. The CDR3, as DNA: TGTGCCAGCAGTAATATAGAGACCCAGTACTTC. This codes for CASSNIETQYF.

The chain has TRBV3-1 and TRBJ2-1, with 7 bases lining up with TRBD1. The junction had 2 bases not matched to a gene; V was cut back by 3 bases and J by 3 bases. The CDR3 contains 14 residues. Germline V gene sequence: CDR1 LGHDT, CDR2 YNNKEL (reference sequence). CDR3: CASSQGQFYNEQFF. DNA for the CDR3: TGTGCCAGCAGCCAGGGACAGTTCTACAATGAGCAGTTCTTC.

V gene TRBV30 combines with J gene TRBJ2-1; no definite D call. Deletions cut 7 bases from V and 8 bases from J, with 6 bases between. Germline values: CDR1 GTSNPN, CDR2 SVGIG (reference sequence). The CDR3 runs 9 residues. In DNA form, the CDR3 reads TGTGCCTTCCCCTATGAGCAGTTCTTC. Translation gives CAFPYEQFF.